These 20 T cell receptor beta chains originate from one sample sequenced in a study of T cells in tumors after PD-1 blockade. Sequencing used immunoSEQ multiplex PCR; TCRdb keeps in-frame clones, though not all of them. Of around 13,000 clones in the sample, nearly 65% were seen once. This material consisted of tumor tissue, taken before anti-PD-1 treatment. These receptors came from a human donor with cutaneous squamous cell carcinoma.

V is TRBV28 and J is TRBJ2-3, with 11 bases aligning to TRBD2. Germline values: CDR1 MDHEN, CDR2 SYDVKM. V lost 5 bases and J lost 2; bases outside the gene matches: 9. The CDR3 covers 17 residues. This CDR3 reads CASSNPPGLAVTDTQYF. CDR3 sequence (DNA): TGTGCCAGCAGTAATCCTCCGGGACTAGCGGTCACAGATACGCAGTATTTT.

This rearrangement joins TRBV7-8 to TRBJ2-3, with 8 bases lining up with TRBD2. Germline V gene data show CDR1 as SGHVS and CDR2 as FQNEAQ. The CDR3 runs 14 residues. The junction had 3 bases not matched to a gene; V was cut back by 3 bases and J by 4 bases. CDR3 protein: CASSFRRGADTQYF. The CDR3 DNA reads TGTGCCAGCAGCTTTAGGCGGGGGGCAGATACGCAGTATTTT.

This clone counts as medium-sized. J is TRBJ2-7 and V is TRBV10-2; D gene unclear. The CDR3 totals 11 residues. Trimming took off 9 bases at V and 0 bases at J, with 6 bases between the two ends. Germline CDR1 and CDR2: WSHSY and SAAADI. The CDR3 here is CASTYSYEQYF. Written as DNA, the CDR3 is TGCGCCAGTACATACTCCTACGAGCAGTACTTC.

This clone has a single count. The rearrangement links TRBV30 to TRBJ1-1, with a weak D call TRBD1 (5 bases). The germline V and J ends were trimmed by 0 bases and 7 bases, with 18 bases remaining between them. Germline values: CDR1 GTSNPN, CDR2 SVGIG (reference sequence). The CDR3 length is 15 residues. The CDR3 DNA reads TGTGCCTGGAGTGTACGCGGGGGTAGTAATTTTGAAGCTTTCTTT. Protein sequence: CAWSVRGGSNFEAFF.

This clone was recorded only once. This rearrangement joins TRBV7-8 to TRBJ2-1; unclear D gene. Germline CDR1 reads SGHVS; CDR2 reads FQNEAQ. Between the trimmed V and J ends, which lost 3 bases and 0 bases, there was a span of 9 bases. The CDR3 totals 15 residues. The CDR3 DNA reads TGTGCCAGCAGCTTCCGGCCTAGCTCCTACAATGAGCAGTTCTTC. It translates to CASSFRPSSYNEQFF.

The V gene is TRBV5-4, the J gene TRBJ2-7; no firm D call. This CDR3 has 12 amino acids. With 2 bases removed from V and 0 bases from J, the gap between germline ends came to 3 bases. Looked up from germline, CDR1 is SGHNT and CDR2 is YYREEE (reference sequence). The CDR3 spells CASSFSSYEQYF. DNA of the CDR3: TGTGCCAGCAGCTTCTCCTCCTACGAGCAGTACTTC.

As regards this clone: At one end, the junction sequence differs from germline, possibly due to a read error. The chain uses TRBV13 and TRBJ2-7, with a possible D match to TRBD2 (7 bases). The CDR3 loop spans 13 amino acids. CDR1 is PRHDT and CDR2 is FYEKMQ in the germline V gene (reference sequence). The CDR3 loop reads CARSWGGLYEQYF. DNA for the CDR3: TGCGCCCGCAGCTGGGGGGGGCTGTACGAGCAGTACTTC.

The chain is built from TRBV4-2 and TRBJ2-1; the match to TRBD2 covers 13 bases. Looked up from germline, CDR1 is LGHNA and CDR2 is YNFKEQ. The J segment lost 6 bases and the V segment lost 3 bases, leaving 11 bases of the junction unmatched. The CDR3 loop spans 18 amino acids. CDR3 in amino acids: CASSQNPPLAGGLNEQFF. The CDR3 bases are TGTGCCAGCAGCCAGAACCCCCCACTAGCGGGGGGGCTCAATGAGCAGTTCTTC.

The chain combines TRBV12-5 with TRBJ1-2; TRBD1 might be the D (6 bases). The V end lost 2 bases, the J end lost 6 bases, and 16 bases lay between the germline ends. Germline loops: CDR1 LGHNT, CDR2 FRNRAP. The CDR3 contains 15 residues. The CDR3 coding sequence is TGTGCTAGTGGTTTGTCGACACAGGGTCTACATGGCTACACCTTC. Its translation: CASGLSTQGLHGYTF.

This CDR3 is CASSEREGAYEQYF. The CDR3 region has the DNA TGTGCCAGCAGTGAGCGGGAGGGTGCCTACGAGCAGTACTTC. The chain joins TRBV28 to TRBJ2-7; the match to TRBD2 covers 10 bases. J gave up 2 bases and V 5 bases, and 3 bases lay outside the gene matches. From germline, CDR1 is MDHEN and CDR2 SYDVKM. CDR3 length: 14 residues.

The rearrangement links TRBV27 to TRBJ1-6; D may be TRBD1 (6 bases). Trimming left V 0 bases short and J 5 bases short, with 11 bases between. Germline V gene data show CDR1 as MNHEY and CDR2 as SMNVEV (reference sequence). CDR3 length: 16 amino acids. This CDR3 is CASSLSEGHNNSPLHF. Written as DNA, the CDR3 is TGTGCCAGCAGTTTATCGGAGGGACACAATAATTCACCCCTCCACTTT.

V is TRBV5-1 and J is TRBJ2-1; TRBD1 might be the D (5 bases). The V end lost 7 bases, the J end lost 0 bases, and 8 bases lay between the germline ends. There are 13 residues in the CDR3. Germline CDR1 is SGHRS and CDR2 is YFSETQ. CDR3 nucleotide sequence: TGCGCCAGCCAGGGCAACTCCTACAATGAGCAGTTCTTC. Its translation is CASQGNSYNEQFF.

By share, this clone ranks as medium-sized. The rearrangement uses TRBV19 and TRBJ1-2, with D perhaps matching TRBD1 (5 bases). Germline V gives CDR1 LNHDA, CDR2 SQIVND (reference sequence). Trimming left V 3 bases short and J 2 bases short, with 10 bases between. The CDR3 spans 14 residues. The CDR3 sequence is CASSMKGPNYGYTF. The CDR3 coding sequence is TGTGCCAGTAGTATGAAGGGGCCCAACTATGGCTACACCTTC.

The V call is TRBV7-9, the J call TRBJ1-1; 8 positions agree with TRBD1. The CDR3 has 18 residues. Germline CDR1 is SEHNR and CDR2 is FQNEAQ (reference sequence). V lost 3 bases to trimming and J lost 5 bases; unmatched junction nucleotides: 17. CDR3 nucleotide sequence: TGTGCCAGCAGCTTCCAGGGGGCAGTTCCCTGGGTGTGGACTGAAGCTTTCTTT. Its translation is CASSFQGAVPWVWTEAFF.

The CDR3 DNA reads TGTGCCAGCAGTGATCTGATGAGGGGCCCGCAAACCGGGGAGCTGTTTTTT. Its translation is CASSDLMRGPQTGELFF. This chain connects TRBV6-1 to TRBJ2-2; D possibly matches TRBD1 or TRBD2 (5 bases each). The CDR3 is 17 residues long. V lost 3 bases and J lost 5, with 19 bases in between. Germline-derived CDR1 and CDR2 are MNHNS and SASEGT.

The chain carries TRBV28 and TRBJ2-7; 7 bases match TRBD2. J lost 2 bases, V lost 3 bases, and 10 bases had no gene match. CDR3 size: 16 residues. The germline V gene encodes CDR1 MDHEN and CDR2 SYDVKM. CDR3 in DNA: TGTGCCAGCAGTTTTCGTCTAGCGGACCTTACCTACGAGCAGTACTTC. Protein sequence: CASSFRLADLTYEQYF.

This clone is deemed medium-sized. The chain is built from TRBV6-6 and TRBJ2-3, with 7 positions matching TRBD1. CDR3 size: 16 residues. Trimming removed 0 bases from V and 2 bases from J; junction bases left unmatched: 5. CDR1 and CDR2 from the germline V gene are MNHNY and SVGAGI (reference sequence). The CDR3 region is CASSYSPGTDTDTQYF. The CDR3 coding sequence is TGTGCCAGCAGTTACTCGCCCGGGACAGACACAGATACGCAGTATTTT.

The chain carries TRBV6-5 and TRBJ1-2; 9 bases line up with TRBD1. Germline V CDR1 and CDR2: MNHEY, SVGAGI. CDR3 size: 13 residues. The V and J ends lost 4 bases and 8 bases, in that order; junction bases with no gene match: 5. CDR3 sequence reads: CASSWDRVGGYTF. The CDR3 DNA is TGTGCCAGCAGTTGGGACAGGGTTGGAGGCTACACCTTC.

The J gene is TRBJ2-3, the V gene TRBV29-1; 10 bases agree with TRBD1. The V gene's germline CDR1 is SQVTM and CDR2 ANQGSEA. This CDR3 comprises 16 residues. Unmatched junction bases numbered 8, after V lost 3 bases and J lost 2 bases. The CDR3 sequence: CSVDSGTGAPTDTQYF. For the CDR3, the DNA is TGCAGCGTTGACTCCGGGACAGGGGCCCCCACAGATACGCAGTATTTT.

The rearrangement joins TRBV3-1 (or the pseudogene TRBV3-2) to TRBJ2-7; D uncertain. The CDR3 spans 11 residues. From germline, CDR1 is LGHDT and CDR2 YNNKEL (reference sequence). V dropped 1 base and J dropped 7 bases, with 5 bases sitting between them. This CDR3 reads CASSQVYEQYF. The CDR3 bases are TGTGCCAGCAGCCAAGTATATGAGCAGTACTTC.